These T cell receptor beta chains were read from a single sample in a study of T cells after yellow fever vaccination. One entry per CDR3 protein results from TCRdb running MiXCR on the 5' RACE reads. This table holds 450,000 to 650,000 distinct CDR3 sequences, roughly 14% found once. The material was PBMCs, obtained on the day of the yellow fever booster vaccination. The receptors derive from a man younger than 40 who received the YFV17D yellow fever vaccine. CDR3s include the opening cysteine and the closing phenylalanine or tryptophan. A D gene is named only where the DNA matches it firmly. Not every row has a clone size; where given, it reads once, few, many or a size class.

.,TRBV12-3/TRBV12-4,.,TRBJ2-1,CASRIGFQNYNEQFF,TGTGCCAGCAGGATAGGCTTTCAGAACTACAATGAGCAGTTCTTC
.,TRBV5-1,.,TRBJ2-3,CASSHQTATDTQYF,TGCGCCAGCAGCCACCAGACAGCTACAGATACGCAGTATTTT
.,TRBV14,.,TRBJ2-6,CASSQWGHSSGANVLTF,TGTGCCAGCAGCCAATGGGGACACAGCTCTGGGGCCAACGTCCTGACTTTC
few,TRBV20-1,TRBD1,TRBJ1-1,CSAPRGSSYTEAFF,TGCAGTGCGCCCAGGGGGAGTTCGTACACTGAAGCTTTCTTT
.,TRBV29-1,.,TRBJ2-3,CSVDLGNTDTQYF,TGCAGCGTTGATCTGGGAAACACAGATACGCAGTATTTT
few,TRBV29-1,TRBD2,TRBJ2-3,CSVEGEGLATDTQYF,TGCAGCGTTGAAGGGGAGGGACTGGCCACAGATACGCAGTATTTT
.,TRBV12-3/TRBV12-4,TRBD1,TRBJ1-1,CASSKTGMNTEAFF,TGTGCCAGCAGTAAGACAGGGATGAACACTGAAGCTTTCTTT
.,TRBV27,.,TRBJ2-7,CARPAESSSYEQYF,TGTGCCAGGCCGGCGGAATCAAGCTCCTACGAGCAGTACTTC
few,TRBV20-1,.,TRBJ2-7,CSAIAGEAYEQYF,TGCAGTGCGATAGCAGGGGAGGCCTACGAGCAGTACTTC
few,TRBV12-3/TRBV12-4,TRBD1,TRBJ2-2,CASSRRTGGSGELFF,TGTGCCAGCAGTCGTAGGACAGGGGGCAGCGGGGAGCTGTTTTTT
few,TRBV11-2,.,TRBJ2-1,CASSLDGASGFYNEQFF,TGTGCCAGCAGCTTAGACGGCGCAAGCGGGTTCTACAATGAGCAGTTCTTC
.,TRBV7-9,.,TRBJ2-2,CASSLWRANTGELFF,TGTGCCAGCAGCTTATGGCGGGCGAACACCGGGGAGCTGTTTTTT
.,TRBV5-1,.,TRBJ1-2,CASRSPEEVYGYTF,TGCGCCAGCAGATCACCAGAAGAAGTCTATGGCTACACCTTC